Listed here are 19 T cell receptor beta chains from one sample, sequenced in a study of cytomegalovirus exposure and HLA in healthy donors. The PCR made use of 60 Vbeta and 13 Jbeta primers. Clones were read by immunoSEQ multiplex PCR, and TCRdb kept only the in-frame ones, dropping some. This sample carries roughly 70,000 clones, under 80% of them seen once, and the ten largest clones take around 15%. The sample taken for sequencing was PBMCs. The receptors here all came from a male donor in good health and CMV-seropositive.

This clone was counted only a few times. The CDR3 DNA reads TGCGCCAGCAGTGGACTAGCGGGAGGTACCGGGGAGCTGTTTTTT. This gives the protein CASSGLAGGTGELFF. This chain links TRBV10-1 with TRBJ2-2, with 13 nucleotides matching TRBD2. V lost 4 bases to trimming and J lost 5 bases; unmatched junction nucleotides: 1. Looked up from germline, CDR1 is WNHNN and CDR2 is SYGVQD (reference sequence). There are 15 residues in the CDR3.

The chain recombines TRBV12-5 with TRBJ2-7; TRBD1 matches at 8 bases. Per germline, CDR1 LGHNT and CDR2 FRNRAP. J gave up 12 bases and V 3 bases, and 7 bases lay outside the gene matches. This CDR3 has 12 residues. CDR3 nucleotide sequence: TGTGCTAGTGGTTTAGGACAGGGCCTCGGGTACTTC. Translating gives CASGLGQGLGYF.

This chain connects TRBV27 to TRBJ1-6; tentative D call: TRBD1 (5 bases). This CDR3 contains 14 residues. CDR1 is MNHEY and CDR2 is SMNVEV in the germline V gene (reference sequence). V was pared by 2 bases and J by 9 bases, with 11 bases between. Here the CDR3 reads CASSLSGARSPLHF. Written as DNA, the CDR3 is TGTGCCAGCAGTTTAAGCGGGGCTCGTTCACCCCTCCACTTT.

The chain has TRBV7-9 and TRBJ2-1; D is possibly TRBD2 (6 bases). V lost 8 bases, J lost 0 bases, and 17 bases lay in between. Germline V gives CDR1 SEHNR, CDR2 FQNEAQ (reference sequence). This CDR3 has 16 amino acids. The DNA for the CDR3 is TGTGCCAGCCAACTTGGGGCGGGAAGCTCCTACAATGAGCAGTTCTTC. Its translation is CASQLGAGSSYNEQFF.

The rearrangement joins TRBV10-3 to TRBJ2-2; D unresolved. The CDR3 length is 12 residues. V lost 8 bases and J 1 base, leaving 5 bases between the germline ends. Germline-derived CDR1 and CDR2 are ENHRY and SYGVKD. The CDR3 loop reads CAILGNTGELFF. The CDR3 region has the DNA TGTGCCATCCTAGGGAACACCGGGGAGCTGTTTTTT.

CDR3 residues: CASSLAHTDTGELFF. The CDR3 DNA reads as TGTGCCAGCAGTCTAGCCCATACGGACACCGGGGAGCTGTTTTTT. The chain has TRBV11-2 and TRBJ2-2; possible D gene TRBD2, 5 bases. CDR3 size: 15 residues. CDR1 is SGHAT and CDR2 is FQNNGV in the germline V gene. V shed 6 bases and J shed 3 bases, with 14 bases lying between them.

The V call is TRBV6-4, the J call TRBJ2-5; 7 bases are a match to TRBD2. The J call may not be correct, given that the DNA end is closer to TRBJ2-7. This CDR3 has 19 amino acids. Germline CDR1 and CDR2: MRHNA and SNTAGT. In DNA form, the CDR3 reads TGTGCCAGCAGTGACAGTGGAGTTGTGTGCGGGAGAGGCTCCTACGAGCAGTACTTC. Protein sequence: CASSDSGVVCGRGSYEQYF.

J is TRBJ1-6 and V is TRBV7-8; D not certain. The CDR3 length is 13 residues. Germline lookup yields CDR1 SGHVS and CDR2 FQNEAQ. The V end lost 5 bases, the J end lost 11 bases, and 13 bases lay between the germline ends. The CDR3 here is CASSPRDGPPLHF. CDR3 coding DNA: TGTGCCAGCAGCCCTAGAGATGGCCCACCCCTCCACTTT.

The gene calls are TRBV5-6 and TRBJ2-5; D ambiguous. Deletions cut 4 bases from V and 1 base from J, with 11 bases between. Germline loops: CDR1 SGHDT, CDR2 YYEEEE. This CDR3 is 14 amino acids long. DNA for the CDR3: TGTGCCAGCAGCCCCCGTCAGTTCCAAGAGACCCAGTACTTC. This sequence encodes CASSPRQFQETQYF. Filled out from reference TRBV5-6 and TRBJ2-5, the complete variable domain reads DAGVTQSPTHLIKTRGQQVTLRCSPKSGHDTVSWYQQALGQGPQFIFQYYEEEERQRGNFPDRFSGHQFPNYSSELNVNALLLGDSALYLCASSPRQFQETQYFGPGTRLLVL.

In DNA form, the CDR3 reads TGTGCCTGGAGTGAACAGGGATGGTCTGGAAACACCATATATTTT. Translated: CAWSEQGWSGNTIYF. The chain recombines TRBV30 with TRBJ1-3, with D possibly matching TRBD1 (6 bases). The CDR3 extends over 15 amino acids. Germline assignment: CDR1 GTSNPN and CDR2 SVGIG (reference sequence). V lost 1 base and J 1 base, leaving 11 bases between the germline ends.

The chain is built from TRBV19 and TRBJ2-2; tentatively, D is TRBD2 (6 bases). CDR3 length: 13 residues. Germline-derived CDR1 and CDR2 are LNHDA and SQIVND (reference sequence). Trimming removed 3 bases from V and 7 bases from J, with 9 bases in between. CDR3 sequence reads: CASSIWGDGELFF. The CDR3 DNA reads as TGTGCCAGTAGTATTTGGGGGGACGGGGAGCTGTTTTTT.

The gene calls are TRBV5-4 and TRBJ2-1, with D maybe TRBD2 (6 bases). Germline CDR1 is SGHNT and CDR2 is YYREEE (reference sequence). This CDR3 has 16 amino acids. The V and J ends lost 4 bases and 0 bases respectively, with 14 bases between them. CDR3 in DNA: TGTGCCAGCAGCCCGGGGAGGACAAGCTCCTACAATGAGCAGTTCTTC. Translation: CASSPGRTSSYNEQFF.

The chain carries TRBV5-1 and TRBJ2-1, with 12 bases that match TRBD2. J lost 0 bases, V lost 4 bases, and 2 bases had no gene match. CDR1 and CDR2 from the germline V gene are SGHRS and YFSETQ. The CDR3 sequence is 16 residues long. The CDR3 DNA reads TGCGCCAGCAGCAGACTAGCGGGGGACTCCTACAATGAGCAGTTCTTC. Translated, it gives CASSRLAGDSYNEQFF.

This chain uses TRBV4-1 with TRBJ1-1; TRBD1 might be the D (6 bases). The CDR3 length is 14 residues. The germline V gene has CDR1 MGHRA and CDR2 YSYEKL. Trimming stripped 4 bases from V and 1 base from J, with 10 bases between. The CDR3 here is CASSLGQRNTEAFF. The CDR3 nucleotides read TGCGCCAGCAGCCTCGGACAGCGGAACACTGAAGCTTTCTTT.

The chain carries TRBV10-2 and TRBJ1-4; D perhaps matches TRBD1 (6 bases). The length of the CDR3 is 14 residues. CDR1 WSHSY and CDR2 SAAADI come from the germline V gene. V was cut by 6 bases and J by 8 bases, with 16 bases left in between. CDR3 region: CASSLGGPLEKLFF. The CDR3 DNA sequence: TGCGCCAGCAGCCTCGGGGGGCCCCTAGAAAAACTGTTTTTT.

The chain joins TRBV7-9 to TRBJ1-1; D remains unclear. Germline loops: CDR1 SEHNR, CDR2 FQNEAQ (reference sequence). The CDR3 extends over 14 amino acids. V was pared by 4 bases and J by 5 bases, with 14 bases between. The CDR3 is CASSSSYLGTEAFF. CDR3 sequence (DNA): TGTGCCAGCAGCTCATCTTACCTAGGAACTGAAGCTTTCTTT.

The DNA of the CDR3 is TGCGCCAGCAGCCCAGGATTGAGGGCCCAAGAGACCCAGTACTTC. It codes for CASSPGLRAQETQYF. The rearrangement links TRBV5-1 to TRBJ2-5, with D tentatively TRBD2 (5 bases). The CDR3 is 15 amino acids. Per the germline V gene, CDR1 is SGHRS and CDR2 is YFSETQ. V shed 4 bases and J shed 1 base, with 14 bases lying between them.

The V call is TRBV6-5, the J call TRBJ1-2; no definite D call. V was trimmed by 7 bases and J by 4 bases, leaving 13 bases between them. Germline lookup yields CDR1 MNHEY and CDR2 SVGAGI. The CDR3 length is 13 residues. The CDR3 DNA reads as TGTGCCAGCAACCCCGGGTCGACCTATGGCTACACCTTC. It encodes CASNPGSTYGYTF.

This clone has a handful of counts. The chain combines TRBV27 with TRBJ2-3; 10 bases line up with TRBD2. Germline values: CDR1 MNHEY, CDR2 SMNVEV (reference sequence). The CDR3 is made up of 16 amino acids. With V trimmed by 5 bases and J by 0 bases, 5 bases remained unmatched. For the CDR3, the DNA is TGTGCCAGCAGTCCAATAGCGGGGGGAAGCACAGATACGCAGTATTTT. It specifies CASSPIAGGSTDTQYF.